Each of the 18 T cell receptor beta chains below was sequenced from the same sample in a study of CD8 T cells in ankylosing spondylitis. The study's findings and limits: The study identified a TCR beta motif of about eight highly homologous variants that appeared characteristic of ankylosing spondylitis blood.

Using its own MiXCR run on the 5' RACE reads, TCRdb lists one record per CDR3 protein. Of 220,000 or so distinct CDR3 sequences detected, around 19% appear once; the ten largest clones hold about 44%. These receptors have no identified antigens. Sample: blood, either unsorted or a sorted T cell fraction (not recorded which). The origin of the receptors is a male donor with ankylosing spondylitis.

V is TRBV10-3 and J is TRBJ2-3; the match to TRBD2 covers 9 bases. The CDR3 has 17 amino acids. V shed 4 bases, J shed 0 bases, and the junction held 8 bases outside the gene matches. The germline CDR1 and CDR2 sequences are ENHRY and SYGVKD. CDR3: CAISGPGLADSTDTQYF. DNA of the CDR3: TGTGCCATCAGTGGCCCGGGACTAGCAGATAGCACAGATACGCAGTATTTT.

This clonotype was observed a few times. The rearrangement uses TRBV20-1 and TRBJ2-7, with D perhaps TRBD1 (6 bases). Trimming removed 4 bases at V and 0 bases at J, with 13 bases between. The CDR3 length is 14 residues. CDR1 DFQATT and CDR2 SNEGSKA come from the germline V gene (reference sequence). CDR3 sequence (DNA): TGCAGTGCTACCTCGGACAGCCTCTCCTACGAGCAGTACTTC. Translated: CSATSDSLSYEQYF.

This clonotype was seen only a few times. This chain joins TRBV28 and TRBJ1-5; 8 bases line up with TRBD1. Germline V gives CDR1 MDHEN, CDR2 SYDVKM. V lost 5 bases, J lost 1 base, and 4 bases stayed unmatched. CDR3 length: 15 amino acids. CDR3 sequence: CASSPQGASNQPQHF. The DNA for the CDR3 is TGTGCCAGCAGTCCTCAGGGGGCGAGCAATCAGCCCCAGCATTTT.

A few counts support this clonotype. The CDR3 nucleotides are TGTGCCAGCAGCTCCCGGGATCAGGTATACGAGCAGTACTTC. As protein: CASSSRDQVYEQYF. The rearrangement uses TRBV7-9 and TRBJ2-7; D might be TRBD2 (5 bases). The V and J ends lost 4 bases and 4 bases respectively, with 14 bases between them. The CDR3 consists of 14 residues. The germline CDR1 and CDR2 sequences are SEHNR and FQNEAQ (reference sequence).

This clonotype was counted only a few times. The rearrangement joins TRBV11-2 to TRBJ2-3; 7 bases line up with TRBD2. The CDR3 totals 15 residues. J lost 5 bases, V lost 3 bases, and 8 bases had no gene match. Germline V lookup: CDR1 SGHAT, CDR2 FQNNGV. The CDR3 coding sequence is TGTGCCAGCAGCTTTAGCGGGCAGGGTGGAGATACGCAGTATTTT. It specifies CASSFSGQGGDTQYF.

In DNA, the CDR3 is TGTGCCACCAGAGACCCCACTATAGACAGCCTGAACACTGAAGCTTTCTTT. It translates to CATRDPTIDSLNTEAFF. The J gene is TRBJ1-1, the V gene TRBV15; TRBD1 might be the D (5 bases). This CDR3 has 17 residues. Germline V gene data show CDR1 as LNHNV and CDR2 as YYDKDF (reference sequence). V lost 6 bases to trimming and J lost 0 bases, with 20 bases between them.

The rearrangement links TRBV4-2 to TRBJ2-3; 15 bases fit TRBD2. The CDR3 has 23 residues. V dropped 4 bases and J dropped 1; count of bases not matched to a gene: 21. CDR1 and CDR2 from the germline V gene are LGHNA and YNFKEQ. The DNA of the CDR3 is TGTGCCAGCAGCCTTGTTGTGGGGCCCACCGGGACTAGCGGGAGGTTAGGCACAGATACGCAGTATTTT. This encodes CASSLVVGPTGTSGRLGTDTQYF.

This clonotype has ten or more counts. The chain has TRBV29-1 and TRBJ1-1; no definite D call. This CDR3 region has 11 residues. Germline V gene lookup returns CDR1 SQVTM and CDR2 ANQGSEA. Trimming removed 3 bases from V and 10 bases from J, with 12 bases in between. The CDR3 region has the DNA TGCAGCGTTGAGCTCGGGGAGGGAGCTTTCTTT. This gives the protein CSVELGEGAFF. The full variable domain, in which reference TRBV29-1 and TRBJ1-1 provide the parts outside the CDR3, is SAVISQKPSRDICQRGTSLTIQCQVDSQVTMMFWYRQQPGQSLTLIATANQGSEATYESGFVIDKFPISRPNLTFSTLTVSNMSPEDSSIYLCSVELGEGAFFGQGTRLTVV.

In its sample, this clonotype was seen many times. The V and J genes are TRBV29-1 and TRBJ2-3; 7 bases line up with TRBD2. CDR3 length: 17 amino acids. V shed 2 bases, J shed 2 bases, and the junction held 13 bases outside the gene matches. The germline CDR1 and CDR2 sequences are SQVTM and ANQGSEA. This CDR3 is CSVEFGVAGGYTDTQYF. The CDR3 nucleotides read TGCAGCGTTGAATTCGGGGTAGCGGGCGGCTACACAGATACGCAGTATTTT.

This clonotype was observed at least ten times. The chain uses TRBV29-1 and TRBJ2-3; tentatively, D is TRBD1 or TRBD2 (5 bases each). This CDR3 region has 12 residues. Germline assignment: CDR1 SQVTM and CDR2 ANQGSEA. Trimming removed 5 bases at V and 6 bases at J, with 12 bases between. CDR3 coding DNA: TGCAGCGTTCGGGACCCCTCGGATACGCAGTATTTT. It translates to CSVRDPSDTQYF.

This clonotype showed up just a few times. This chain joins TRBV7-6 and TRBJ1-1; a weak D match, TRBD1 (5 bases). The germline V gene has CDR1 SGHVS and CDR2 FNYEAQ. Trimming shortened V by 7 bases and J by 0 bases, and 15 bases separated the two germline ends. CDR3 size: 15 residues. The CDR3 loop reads CASTPDQGLNTEAFF. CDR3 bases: TGTGCCAGCACCCCGGACCAGGGACTGAACACTGAAGCTTTCTTT.

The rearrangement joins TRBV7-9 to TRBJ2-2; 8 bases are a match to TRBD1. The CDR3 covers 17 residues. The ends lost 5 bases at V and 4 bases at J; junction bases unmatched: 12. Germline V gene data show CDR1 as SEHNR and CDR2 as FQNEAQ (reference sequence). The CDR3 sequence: CASSPQSRQGSTGELFF. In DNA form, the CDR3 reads TGTGCCAGCAGCCCCCAGTCCCGACAGGGGAGCACCGGGGAGCTGTTTTTT.

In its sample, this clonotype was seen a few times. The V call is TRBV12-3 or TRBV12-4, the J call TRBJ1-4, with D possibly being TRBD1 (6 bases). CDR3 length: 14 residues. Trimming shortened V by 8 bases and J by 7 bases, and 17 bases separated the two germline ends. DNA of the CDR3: TGTGCCAGCTCCGACACAGGGATGGTTGAAAAACTGTTTTTT. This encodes CASSDTGMVEKLFF.

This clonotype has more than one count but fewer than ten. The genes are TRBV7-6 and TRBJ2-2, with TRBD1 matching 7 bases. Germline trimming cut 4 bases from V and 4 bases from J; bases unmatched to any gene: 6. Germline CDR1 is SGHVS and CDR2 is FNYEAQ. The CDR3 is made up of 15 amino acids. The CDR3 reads CASSWGQFSTGELFF. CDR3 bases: TGTGCCAGCAGCTGGGGACAGTTCTCCACCGGGGAGCTGTTTTTT.

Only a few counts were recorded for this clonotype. The CDR3 DNA reads TGTGCCAGCAGTCAGGGCTTGGTTGACACCGGGGAGCTGTTTTTT. Its protein is CASSQGLVDTGELFF. The chain carries TRBV12-3 or TRBV12-4 and TRBJ2-2, with a tentative D call TRBD1 (5 bases). With 5 bases removed from V and 3 bases from J, the gap between germline ends came to 13 bases. This CDR3 comprises 15 residues.

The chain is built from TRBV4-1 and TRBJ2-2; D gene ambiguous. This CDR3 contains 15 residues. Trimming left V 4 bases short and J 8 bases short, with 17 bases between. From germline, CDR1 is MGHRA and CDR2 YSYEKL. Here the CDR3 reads CASSLGPVSWGELFF. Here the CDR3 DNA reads TGCGCCAGCAGCCTCGGGCCGGTCTCGTGGGGGGAGCTGTTTTTT.

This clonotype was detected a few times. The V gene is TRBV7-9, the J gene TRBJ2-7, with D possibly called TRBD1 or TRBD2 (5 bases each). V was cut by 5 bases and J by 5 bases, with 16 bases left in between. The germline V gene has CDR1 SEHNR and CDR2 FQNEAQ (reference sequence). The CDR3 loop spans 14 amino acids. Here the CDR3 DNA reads TGTGCCAGCAGCCAACCCGGGACGGGGAACGAGCAGTACTTC. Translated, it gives CASSQPGTGNEQYF.

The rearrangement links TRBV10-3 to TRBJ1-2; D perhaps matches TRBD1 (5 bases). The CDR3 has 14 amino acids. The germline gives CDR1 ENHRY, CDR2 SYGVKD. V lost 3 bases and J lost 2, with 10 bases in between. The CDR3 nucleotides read TGTGCCATCAGTGAAGCAGGGCCGAACTATGGCTACACCTTC. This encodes CAISEAGPNYGYTF.